These 27 T cell receptor beta chains were all obtained from the same sample, sequenced in a study of cytomegalovirus exposure and HLA in healthy donors. Use of 60 Vbeta and 13 Jbeta primers characterized the PCR. The data were produced by immunoSEQ multiplex PCR, yet TCRdb's version contains in-frame clones alone and is incomplete. Among approximately 130,000 clones listed, approximately 85% were seen once. Sequencing was performed on PBMCs. Receptors originate from a boy between 5 and 17 years old in good health and CMV-seronegative.

This chain connects TRBV5-5 to TRBJ2-1; tentatively, D is TRBD2 (6 bases). The CDR3 is 13 residues long. V shed 7 bases and J shed 2 bases, with 10 bases lying between them. Germline loops: CDR1 SGHKS, CDR2 YYEKEE (reference sequence). The CDR3 nucleotides read TGTGCCAGCGGGGCGGGGACCTACAATGAGCAGTTCTTC. Its translation is CASGAGTYNEQFF.

This chain uses TRBV6-5 with TRBJ2-1, with 10 bases lining up with TRBD1. CDR3 length: 14 amino acids. The V segment lost 5 bases and the J segment 6 bases; nucleotides outside the gene matches: 4. Germline V gene lookup returns CDR1 MNHEY and CDR2 SVGAGI. The CDR3 DNA follows: TGTGCCAGCAGTAGACAGGGGGCAGGCAATGAGCAGTTCTTC. This sequence encodes CASSRQGAGNEQFF.

This clone has just one count. This chain joins TRBV7-9 and TRBJ1-2, with 7 bases identical to TRBD1. CDR3 length: 11 residues. The germline CDR1 and CDR2 sequences are SEHNR and FQNEAQ (reference sequence). Germline trimming cut 3 bases from V and 11 bases from J; bases unmatched to any gene: 3. The DNA for the CDR3 is TGTGCCAGCAGCTTGCAGGGGGGATACACCTTC. Its protein product is CASSLQGGYTF. Full variable domain (outside the CDR3, taken from reference TRBV7-9 and TRBJ1-2): DTGVSQNPRHKITKRGQNVTFRCDPISEHNRLYWYRQTLGQGPEFLTYFQNEAQLEKSRLLSDRFSAERPKGSFSTLEIQRTEQGDSAMYLCASSLQGGYTFGSGTRLTVV.

The V call is TRBV30, the J call TRBJ2-3; 14 positions match TRBD2. With V trimmed by 6 bases and J by 4 bases, 9 bases remained unmatched. The germline CDR1 and CDR2 sequences are GTSNPN and SVGIG (reference sequence). This CDR3 spans 16 amino acids. The CDR3 coding sequence is TGTGCCTGCCCAGCCGGGACTAGCGGGAGCGCAGATACGCAGTATTTT. Translated, it gives CACPAGTSGSADTQYF.

CDR3 region: CASSPTGPPDTQYF. CDR3 coding DNA: TGTGCCAGCAGCCCGACAGGCCCCCCAGATACGCAGTATTTT. The chain combines TRBV5-8 with TRBJ2-3; a possible D gene is TRBD1 (6 bases). Germline CDR1 is SGHTS and CDR2 is YDEGEE. V was cut by 4 bases and J by 4 bases, with 13 bases left in between. There are 14 residues in the CDR3. The whole variable domain, filled in from reference TRBV5-8 and TRBJ2-3, reads EAGVTQSPTHLIKTRGQQATLRCSPISGHTSVYWYQQALGLGLQFLLWYDEGEERNRGNFPPRFSGRQFPNYSSELNVNALELEDSALYLCASSPTGPPDTQYFGPGTRLTVL.

The chain uses TRBV7-2 and TRBJ2-7; maybe TRBD2 (7 bases). The V and J ends lost 5 bases and 3 bases respectively, with 14 bases between them. Germline assignment: CDR1 SGHTA and CDR2 FQGNSA. The CDR3 covers 14 residues. The CDR3 is CASSPGEGVYEQYF. In DNA, the CDR3 is TGTGCCAGCAGCCCCGGGGAGGGGGTCTACGAGCAGTACTTC.

This clone was seen a handful of times. J is TRBJ1-1 and V is TRBV7-9; 8 nucleotides agree with TRBD1. The germline CDR1 and CDR2 sequences are SEHNR and FQNEAQ (reference sequence). J was trimmed by 6 bases and V by 5 bases; bases with no gene match: 8. This CDR3 has 14 residues. CDR3 nucleotide sequence: TGTGCCAGCAGCGCGACCGGGACAGGTGCTGAAGCTTTCTTT. Encoded protein: CASSATGTGAEAFF. The full variable domain, in which reference TRBV7-9 and TRBJ1-1 provide the parts outside the CDR3, is DTGVSQNPRHKITKRGQNVTFRCDPISEHNRLYWYRQTLGQGPEFLTYFQNEAQLEKSRLLSDRFSAERPKGSFSTLEIQRTEQGDSAMYLCASSATGTGAEAFFGQGTRLTVV.

This rearrangement joins TRBV5-1 to TRBJ1-1; D is ambiguous. The CDR3 runs 15 residues. The germline gives CDR1 SGHRS, CDR2 YFSETQ. The germline V and J ends were trimmed by 0 bases and 0 bases, with 9 bases remaining between them. For the CDR3, the DNA is TGCGCCAGCAGCTTGGAAAGAGCAATGAACACTGAAGCTTTCTTT. Protein: CASSLERAMNTEAFF.

The CDR3 region has the DNA TGTGCCAGCAGCTTCCAGGGGCAGATCTATGGCTACACCTTC. Amino acids: CASSFQGQIYGYTF. The V and J genes are TRBV5-8 and TRBJ1-2; TRBD1 is a possible D gene (6 bases). This CDR3 is 14 amino acids long. V was cut by 2 bases and J by 4 bases, with 12 bases left in between. Germline V gives CDR1 SGHTS, CDR2 YDEGEE. Full variable domain (missing parts from reference TRBV5-8 and TRBJ1-2): EAGVTQSPTHLIKTRGQQATLRCSPISGHTSVYWYQQALGLGLQFLLWYDEGEERNRGNFPPRFSGRQFPNYSSELNVNALELEDSALYLCASSFQGQIYGYTFGSGTRLTVV.

The chain couples TRBV11-2 to TRBJ1-4; TRBD1 matches at 10 bases. The CDR3 length is 15 residues. In germline, CDR1 is SGHAT, CDR2 FQNNGV. With 5 bases clipped from V and 7 bases from J, the junction kept 7 bases outside the gene matches. The CDR3 DNA reads TGTGCCAGCAGCGCAGGACAGGGGGGATTTGAAAAACTGTTTTTT. This codes for CASSAGQGGFEKLFF.

On this clone: One end of the junction varies from germline; a read error may be responsible. The chain couples TRBV11-3 to TRBJ2-1; 10 bases are a match to TRBD2. Per germline, CDR1 SGHNT and CDR2 YENEEA. This CDR3 is built from 16 residues. The CDR3 DNA reads as TGTGCCAGCAGCCTAGAGGGACTAGCGAGACACAATGAGCAGTTCTTC. Translation: CASSLEGLARHNEQFF.

The V gene is TRBV19, the J gene TRBJ2-2, with 9 nucleotides matching TRBD1. V shed 2 bases, J shed 5 bases, and the junction held 3 bases outside the gene matches. Germline lookup yields CDR1 LNHDA and CDR2 SQIVND (reference sequence). The CDR3 covers 15 residues. CDR3 coding DNA: TGTGCCAGTAGTATAAGACAGGGGGTAACCGGGGAGCTGTTTTTT. Protein product: CASSIRQGVTGELFF.

The V gene is TRBV9, the J gene TRBJ2-1; 9 bases match TRBD1. This CDR3 is 15 amino acids long. The V and J ends lost 0 bases and 9 bases, in that order; junction bases with no gene match: 7. Germline V lookup: CDR1 SGDLS, CDR2 YYNGEE. DNA of the CDR3: TGTGCCAGCAGCGTAGGGGGGGACAGGGAGGTTGAGCAGTTCTTC. Its protein product is CASSVGGDREVEQFF.

The chain is built from TRBV27 and TRBJ1-5; D perhaps matches TRBD1 (5 bases). V lost 2 bases to trimming and J lost 1 base, with 9 bases between them. CDR1 and CDR2 (germline): MNHEY, SMNVEV (reference sequence). The CDR3 totals 15 residues. The CDR3 is CASSLRQGSNQPQHF. CDR3 nucleotide sequence: TGTGCCAGCAGTTTACGGCAGGGAAGCAATCAGCCCCAGCATTTT.

This clone was observed a single time. The chain carries TRBV6-5 and TRBJ2-1, with 9 bases fitting TRBD2. The length of the CDR3 is 13 residues. The trim removed 7 bases at V and 10 bases at J, leaving 8 bases unmatched. Germline CDR1 reads MNHEY; CDR2 reads SVGAGI. The CDR3 DNA reads as TGTGCCAGCACTGTAGCGGGAGCGAGGGAGCAGTTCTTC. Translation gives CASTVAGAREQFF.

Of note for this clone: This sample also contains other DNA sequences that code for the same CDR3. The rearrangement uses TRBV19 and TRBJ2-3; D not resolved. Germline lookup yields CDR1 LNHDA and CDR2 SQIVND (reference sequence). CDR3 size: 11 residues. V was clipped by 4 bases and J by 6 bases, with 5 bases between them. In DNA, the CDR3 is TGTGCCAGTAGTACTTCGGATACGCAGTATTTT. Its protein product is CASSTSDTQYF. Full variable domain (missing parts from reference TRBV19 and TRBJ2-3): DGGITQSPKYLFRKEGQNVTLSCEQNLNHDAMYWYRQDPGQGLRLIYYSQIVNDFQKGDIAEGYSVSREKKESFPLTVTSAQKNPTAFYLCASSTSDTQYFGPGTRLTVL.

The CDR3 region has the DNA TGTGCCAGCTGGGGGGTTCTTGACAATGAGCAGTTCTTC. Amino acid sequence: CASWGVLDNEQFF. This chain links TRBV6-5 with TRBJ2-1; perhaps TRBD2 as D (6 bases). Germline CDR1 and CDR2: MNHEY and SVGAGI. CDR3 size: 13 residues. Between the trimmed V and J ends, which lost 8 bases and 5 bases, there was a span of 13 bases.

V is TRBV7-9 and J is TRBJ2-5; a weak D match, TRBD1 (5 bases). The V gene lost 1 base and the J gene lost 5 bases, with 8 bases spanning the gap. The germline gives CDR1 SEHNR, CDR2 FQNEAQ (reference sequence). The CDR3 totals 13 residues. CDR3 sequence reads: CASSLGRDETQYF. For the CDR3, the DNA is TGTGCCAGCAGCTTAGGCAGGGATGAGACCCAGTACTTC.

This clone is a singleton in its sample. The chain is built from TRBV5-4 and TRBJ2-3; 7 bases align to TRBD2. V lost 4 bases, J lost 1 base, and 12 bases stayed unmatched. This CDR3 is 17 amino acids long. Germline V lookup: CDR1 SGHNT, CDR2 YYREEE (reference sequence). Written as DNA, the CDR3 is TGTGCCAGCAGCAGAGGAGCGGGGCTATCAGGCACAGATACGCAGTATTTT. Translating it yields CASSRGAGLSGTDTQYF.

This clone was seen a handful of times. This chain connects TRBV5-6 to TRBJ1-3, with 7 positions matching TRBD1. The CDR3 consists of 15 residues. J was trimmed by 2 bases and V by 3 bases; bases with no gene match: 5. The V gene's germline CDR1 is SGHDT and CDR2 YYEEEE. DNA of the CDR3: TGTGCCAGCAGCTCGGACAGGCCTGCTGGAAACACCATATATTTT. This gives the protein CASSSDRPAGNTIYF.

The chain links TRBV6-1 to TRBJ1-1; 7 positions match TRBD1. Germline CDR1 is MNHNS and CDR2 is SASEGT. CDR3 size: 13 residues. J lost 3 bases, V lost 7 bases, and 5 bases had no gene match. CDR3 DNA sequence: TGTGCCAGCACCTACGACAGGGACACTGAAGCTTTCTTT. This sequence encodes CASTYDRDTEAFF.

The chain combines TRBV25-1 with TRBJ1-2; 9 bases are shared with TRBD1. Germline-derived CDR1 and CDR2 are MGHDK and SYGVNS. J was trimmed by 5 bases and V by 6 bases; bases with no gene match: 7. This CDR3 has 14 residues. The CDR3 DNA is TGTGCCAGCAGCGGACAGGGGCGAAGATATGGCTACACCTTC. It codes for CASSGQGRRYGYTF.

The genes are TRBV19 and TRBJ2-3; 7 positions agree with TRBD2. The CDR3 has 17 amino acids. Germline V gives CDR1 LNHDA, CDR2 SQIVND (reference sequence). The V gene end was trimmed by 0 bases and the J gene end by 0 bases; junction bases not matched to a gene: 6. CDR3 nucleotide sequence: TGTGCCAGTAGTATAGATCGGAGCGGGGAAAGCACAGATACGCAGTATTTT. Its translation is CASSIDRSGESTDTQYF.

The chain combines TRBV7-3 with TRBJ1-2; perhaps TRBD1 as D (5 bases). V lost 0 bases and J lost 8, with 13 bases in between. The CDR3 contains 14 residues. Germline lookup yields CDR1 SGHTA and CDR2 FQGTGA. The CDR3 reads CASSLTPGQGGYTF. In nucleotides, the CDR3 is TGTGCCAGCAGCTTAACGCCAGGACAAGGGGGCTACACCTTC.

This clone turned up a few times. This chain links TRBV6-5 with TRBJ2-3; D possibly corresponds to TRBD2 (7 bases). This CDR3 is 15 amino acids long. Deletions cut 6 bases from V and 4 bases from J, with 17 bases between. The germline V gene has CDR1 MNHEY and CDR2 SVGAGI. The CDR3 here is CASSAGAGLADTQYF. CDR3 nucleotides: TGTGCCAGCAGCGCGGGGGCGGGGTTAGCAGATACGCAGTATTTT.

The chain is built from TRBV19 and TRBJ2-7, with 8 positions matching TRBD1. Germline assignment: CDR1 LNHDA and CDR2 SQIVND (reference sequence). The CDR3 has 13 residues. V lost 5 bases to trimming and J lost 3 bases; unmatched junction nucleotides: 3. The CDR3 DNA follows: TGTGCCAGTAGTGCGGGACAGGTCTACGAGCAGTACTTC. Protein: CASSAGQVYEQYF.

The V call is TRBV9, the J call TRBJ2-5; D perhaps matches TRBD2 (5 bases). Germline-derived CDR1 and CDR2 are SGDLS and YYNGEE. V lost 3 bases, J lost 2 bases, and 8 bases lay in between. The CDR3 covers 13 residues. The CDR3 loop is CASSASGQETQYF. CDR3 DNA: TGTGCCAGCAGCGCTTCGGGGCAAGAGACCCAGTACTTC.